These 17 T cell receptor beta chains originate from one sample sequenced in a study of T cells after yellow fever vaccination. TCRdb re-called the 5' RACE reads through MiXCR, storing one row per CDR3 protein. The data contain 300,000 or so distinct CDR3 sequences, 13% of them singletons. Sequenced material: CD4+ T cells sorted from PBMCs, taken 45 days after the yellow fever booster vaccination. These TCRs come from a man aged 25 to 40 who received the YFV17D yellow fever vaccine.

The chain has TRBV18 and TRBJ2-1; TRBD2 matches 8 bases. The CDR3 sequence is 15 residues long. Losses at the gene ends were 2 bases for V and 4 bases for J; bases not matched to a gene: 4. CDR1 KGHSH and CDR2 LQKENI come from the germline V gene. CDR3 region: CASSPMSGGYNEQFF. CDR3 coding DNA: TGTGCCAGCTCACCAATGAGCGGGGGATACAATGAGCAGTTCTTC.

The chain has TRBV9 and TRBJ1-4; no definite D call. Germline CDR1 is SGDLS and CDR2 is YYNGEE. V lost 4 bases and J lost 5, with 6 bases in between. The CDR3 length is 12 residues. The chain's CDR3 is CASSRGNEKLFF. The CDR3 bases are TGTGCCAGCAGCAGAGGAAATGAAAAACTGTTTTTT.

V and J are TRBV20-1 and TRBJ2-7; 11 bases are shared with TRBD2. This CDR3 comprises 14 residues. The junction had 5 bases not matched to a gene; V was cut back by 1 base and J by 6 bases. Germline V gene data show CDR1 as DFQATT and CDR2 as SNEGSKA (reference sequence). CDR3 region: CSARGRLAGFEQYF. DNA for the CDR3: TGCAGTGCTAGAGGAAGACTAGCGGGATTCGAGCAGTACTTC.

This clonotype was counted a single time. The chain combines TRBV12-3 or TRBV12-4 with TRBJ2-2, with D perhaps matching TRBD2 (10 bases). This CDR3 spans 19 amino acids. This chain's CDR3 is CTCSFGTGQLAGYTGELFF. Here the CDR3 DNA reads TGTACCTGCAGTTTTGGGACAGGGCAACTAGCGGGGTACACCGGGGAGCTGTTTTTT.

In this sample, this clonotype turned up a few times. This chain links TRBV29-1 with TRBJ2-5; D gene uncertain. CDR1 SQVTM and CDR2 ANQGSEA come from the germline V gene. V lost 5 bases and J 4 bases, leaving 8 bases between the germline ends. The CDR3 runs to 11 residues. The CDR3 nucleotides are TGCAGCGTTTACCACTTAGAGACCCAGTACTTC. Translated, it gives CSVYHLETQYF.

V is TRBV27 and J is TRBJ2-7; 8 bases match TRBD1. The CDR3 contains 17 residues. Losses at the gene ends were 0 bases for V and 3 bases for J; bases not matched to a gene: 10. Germline-derived CDR1 and CDR2 are MNHEY and SMNVEV (reference sequence). CDR3 in DNA: TGTGCCAGCAGTTTATCTACCACCGGGACAGGTAACTACGAGCAGTACTTC. As protein: CASSLSTTGTGNYEQYF.

In this sample, this clonotype turned up a few times. The rearrangement uses TRBV10-3 and TRBJ2-5; a possible D gene is TRBD2 (5 bases). CDR3 size: 15 residues. V lost 10 bases and J lost 5, with 23 bases in between. From germline, CDR1 is ENHRY and CDR2 SYGVKD. The CDR3 DNA reads as TGTGCCAGCGCGAGGCCGGGAACCTCACGGGAGACCCAGTACTTC. Amino acid sequence: CASARPGTSRETQYF.

This clonotype was detected only a few times. This sequence joins TRBV11-3 and TRBJ2-1; 9 positions agree with TRBD2. CDR1 is SGHNT and CDR2 is YENEEA in the germline V gene. The CDR3 contains 16 residues. The V and J ends lost 5 bases and 7 bases, in that order; junction bases with no gene match: 12. In DNA, the CDR3 is TGTGCCAGCAGCCTAGCTGGGACTAGCAAAGGGAATGAGCAGTTCTTC. Protein sequence: CASSLAGTSKGNEQFF.

This clonotype was seen a handful of times. The DNA for the CDR3 is TGTGCCAGCAGCTTAGCCACAGGGGGCCGGGAGACCCAGTACTTC. It is translated as CASSLATGGRETQYF. This rearrangement joins TRBV7-2 to TRBJ2-5; 9 positions agree with TRBD1. V shed 0 bases and J 5 bases; nucleotides not matched to a gene: 4. The CDR3 is 15 residues long. CDR1 and CDR2 from the germline V gene are SGHTA and FQGNSA.

This clonotype turned up a few times. This chain uses TRBV7-9 with TRBJ2-5; 10 nucleotides agree with TRBD1. Germline lookup yields CDR1 SEHNR and CDR2 FQNEAQ (reference sequence). The CDR3 has 16 amino acids. Trimming took 1 base from V and 5 from J; bases not matched to a gene: 7. The CDR3 reads CASSLGDRGLAETQYF. CDR3 coding DNA: TGTGCCAGCAGCTTAGGGGACAGGGGCCTGGCTGAGACCCAGTACTTC.

This chain joins TRBV7-2 and TRBJ2-3; D remains unclear. Trimming stripped 5 bases from V and 5 bases from J, with 17 bases between. CDR1 SGHTA and CDR2 FQGNSA come from the germline V gene. The CDR3 has 15 residues. In DNA form, the CDR3 reads TGTGCCAGCAGCCCGACTTTCGCACGAGGAGATACGCAGTATTTT. It encodes CASSPTFARGDTQYF.

A few counts support this clonotype. The chain's CDR3 is CASCRGPLVYEQYF. The CDR3 DNA reads TGTGCCAGCTGTAGGGGCCCCCTAGTCTACGAGCAGTACTTC. The chain is built from TRBV12-3 or TRBV12-4 and TRBJ2-7; possible D gene TRBD1, 5 bases. The CDR3 loop spans 14 amino acids. V lost 8 bases and J lost 3, with 17 bases in between.

This clonotype was detected a few times. The chain combines TRBV5-1 with TRBJ2-1; maybe TRBD2 (5 bases). Trimming removed 5 bases from V and 4 bases from J, with 13 bases in between. The CDR3 sequence is 14 residues long. Germline loops: CDR1 SGHRS, CDR2 YFSETQ. The CDR3 sequence: CASSMTQRYNEQFF. The CDR3 DNA reads TGCGCCAGCAGTATGACTCAGCGGTACAATGAGCAGTTCTTC.

The rearrangement uses TRBV7-6 and TRBJ2-1, with D uncertain. Germline-derived CDR1 and CDR2 are SGHVS and FNYEAQ. The CDR3 extends over 15 amino acids. V shed 0 bases and J shed 2 bases, with 8 bases lying between them. DNA of the CDR3: TGTGCCAGCAGCTTAGCTGCGGTTACCTACAATGAGCAGTTCTTC. It encodes CASSLAAVTYNEQFF.

The table lists this clonotype with many counts. This chain uses TRBV6-5 with TRBJ1-1, with 7 positions matching TRBD1. V shed 2 bases and J 11 bases; nucleotides not matched to a gene: 14. The length of the CDR3 is 15 residues. The germline CDR1 and CDR2 sequences are MNHEY and SVGAGI. In DNA, the CDR3 is TGTGCCAGCAGTTACAGTGGGGCTACCAGGGGGTCGGCTTTCTTT. Translating gives CASSYSGATRGSAFF.

There are a few counts of this clonotype. The J gene is TRBJ1-5, the V gene TRBV28; D might be TRBD1 (5 bases). Per the germline V gene, CDR1 is MDHEN and CDR2 is SYDVKM. There are 16 residues in the CDR3. Trimming stripped 9 bases from V and 7 bases from J, with 25 bases between. CDR3 in amino acids: CAREPDTQRWIQPQHF. For the CDR3, the DNA is TGTGCCAGAGAACCGGACACCCAAAGGTGGATCCAGCCCCAGCATTTT.

The CDR3 region is CASSLDRVQFGEQFF. CDR3 DNA: TGTGCCAGCAGCTTAGATCGGGTACAGTTCGGTGAGCAGTTCTTC. V is TRBV11-2 and J is TRBJ2-1; the D is unclear. Germline lookup yields CDR1 SGHAT and CDR2 FQNNGV. This CDR3 has 15 residues. V was trimmed by 0 bases and J by 9 bases, leaving 15 bases between them.